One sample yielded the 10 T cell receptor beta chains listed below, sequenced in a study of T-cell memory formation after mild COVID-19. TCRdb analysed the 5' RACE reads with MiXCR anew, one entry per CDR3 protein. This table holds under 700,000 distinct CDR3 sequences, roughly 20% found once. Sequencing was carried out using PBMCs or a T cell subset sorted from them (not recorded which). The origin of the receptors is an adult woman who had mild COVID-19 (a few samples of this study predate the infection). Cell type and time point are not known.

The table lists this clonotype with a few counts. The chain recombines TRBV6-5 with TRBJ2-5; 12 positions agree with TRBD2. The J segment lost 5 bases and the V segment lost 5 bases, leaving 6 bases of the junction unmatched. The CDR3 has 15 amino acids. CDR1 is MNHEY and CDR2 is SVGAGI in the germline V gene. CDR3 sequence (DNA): TGTGCCAGCAGTCACCTAGCGGGGGGGCTGGAGACCCAGTACTTC. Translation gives CASSHLAGGLETQYF.

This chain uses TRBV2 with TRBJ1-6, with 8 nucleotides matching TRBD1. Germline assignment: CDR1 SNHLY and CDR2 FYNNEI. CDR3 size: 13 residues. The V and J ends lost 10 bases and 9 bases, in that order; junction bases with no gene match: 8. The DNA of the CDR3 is TGTGCCACCACACAGGGGGTTGGTTCACCCCTCCACTTT. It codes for CATTQGVGSPLHF.

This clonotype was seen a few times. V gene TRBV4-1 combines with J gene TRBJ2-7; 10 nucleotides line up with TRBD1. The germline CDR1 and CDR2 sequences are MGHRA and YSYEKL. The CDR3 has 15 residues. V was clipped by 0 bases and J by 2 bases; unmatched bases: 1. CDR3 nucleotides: TGCGCCAGCAGCCAAGACGGGACAGGGGCCTACGAGCAGTACTTC. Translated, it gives CASSQDGTGAYEQYF.

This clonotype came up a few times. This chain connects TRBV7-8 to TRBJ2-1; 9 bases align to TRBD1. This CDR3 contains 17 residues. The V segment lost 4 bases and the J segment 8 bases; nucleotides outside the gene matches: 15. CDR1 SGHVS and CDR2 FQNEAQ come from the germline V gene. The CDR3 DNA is TGTGCCAGCAGCTCCGACTCCTGGGACAGGGTAGGTGATGAGCAGTTCTTC. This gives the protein CASSSDSWDRVGDEQFF.

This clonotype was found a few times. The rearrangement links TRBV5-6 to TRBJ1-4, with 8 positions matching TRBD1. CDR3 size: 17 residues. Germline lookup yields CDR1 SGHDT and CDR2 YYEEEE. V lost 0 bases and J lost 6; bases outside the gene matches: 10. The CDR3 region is CASSLAGRGLGYEKLFF. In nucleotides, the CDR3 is TGTGCCAGCAGCTTGGCCGGCAGGGGGCTTGGTTATGAAAAACTGTTTTTT.

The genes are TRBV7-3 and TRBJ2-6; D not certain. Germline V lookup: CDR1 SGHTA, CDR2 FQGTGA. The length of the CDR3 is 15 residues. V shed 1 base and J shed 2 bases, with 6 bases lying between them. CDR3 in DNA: TGTGCCAGCAGCTTAATGGGGACTGGGGCCAACGTCCTGACTTTC. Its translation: CASSLMGTGANVLTF.

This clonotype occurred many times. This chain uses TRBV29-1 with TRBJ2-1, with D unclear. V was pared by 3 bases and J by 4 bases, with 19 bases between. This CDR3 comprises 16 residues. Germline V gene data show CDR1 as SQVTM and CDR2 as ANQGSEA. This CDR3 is CSVEFFYLRLYNEQFF. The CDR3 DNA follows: TGCAGCGTTGAGTTCTTCTACTTACGACTTTACAATGAGCAGTTCTTC.

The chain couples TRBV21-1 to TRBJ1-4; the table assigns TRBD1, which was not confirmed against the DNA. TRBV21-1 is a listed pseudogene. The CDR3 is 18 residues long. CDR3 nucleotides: TGTGCCAGCAGCCGCGGGGACACCCCCGGTAGGACTAATGAAAAACTGTTTTTT. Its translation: CASSRGDTPGRTNEKLFF.

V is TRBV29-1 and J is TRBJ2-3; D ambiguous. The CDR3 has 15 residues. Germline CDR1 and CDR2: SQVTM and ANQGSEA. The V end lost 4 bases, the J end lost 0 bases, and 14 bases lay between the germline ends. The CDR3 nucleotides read TGCAGCGTTGGTATAGGAACCGATAGCACAGATACGCAGTATTTT. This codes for CSVGIGTDSTDTQYF.

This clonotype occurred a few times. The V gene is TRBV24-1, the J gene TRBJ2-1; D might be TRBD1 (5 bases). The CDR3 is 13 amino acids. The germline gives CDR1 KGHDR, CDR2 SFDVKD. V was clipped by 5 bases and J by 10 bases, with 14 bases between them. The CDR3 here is CATSATPGREQFF. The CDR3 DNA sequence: TGTGCCACCAGTGCCACCCCAGGGCGCGAGCAGTTCTTC.